The clone carrying this T cell receptor beta chain was found many times. Its antigen is as yet unknown. These data originate in a study of T cells after yellow fever vaccination. Regarding the study as a whole: The secondary T-cell response peaked on day 5, not day 15, but was weaker.

Germline CDR1 LNHDA, CDR2 SQIVND (reference sequence). The CDR3 extends over 14 amino acids. V shed 7 bases and J shed 0 bases, with 10 bases lying between them. TCRdb redid the calling of the 5' RACE reads with MiXCR, one entry per CDR3 protein. The profile shows 400,000 or so distinct CDR3 sequences, roughly 10% of them singletons. The specimen was PBMCs, collected on the day of the first yellow fever vaccination. The chain carries TRBV19 and TRBJ2-1, with D perhaps matching TRBD2 (6 bases). The source of this sequence is a man between 18 and 35 years old who received the YFV17D yellow fever vaccine. DNA of the CDR3: TGTGCCAGTAATGGCGGGGCCTCCTACAATGAGCAGTTCTTC. This translates into CASNGGASYNEQFF. Complete variable domain (other parts from reference TRBV19 and TRBJ2-1): DGGITQSPKYLFRKEGQNVTLSCEQNLNHDAMYWYRQDPGQGLRLIYYSQIVNDFQKGDIAEGYSVSREKKESFPLTVTSAQKNPTAFYLCASNGGASYNEQFFGPGTRLTVL.